These 26 T cell receptor beta chains were sequenced from one sample in a study of Ad26.COV2.S vaccination and SARS-CoV-2 variants. Treatment in this sample: some 20 received Ad26.COV2.S at low or high dose, single or two shots; several received placebo; per-sample allocation not given. Following the first vaccine or placebo injection, samples were taken on day 63. Libraries were prepared by immunoSEQ multiplex PCR; TCRdb keeps only in-frame clonotypes and omits some of them. The data contain 360,000 or so clones, about nine tenths of them seen just once; the ten biggest clones take up roughly 3.1%. Sample: peripheral blood, taken in a trial of Ad26.COV2.S vaccine versus placebo. The source of these receptors is a person aged 18-60 years who received the Ad26.COV2.S COVID-19 vaccine or a placebo.

The chain is built from TRBV7-9 and TRBJ2-7, with D perhaps TRBD1 or TRBD2 (6 bases each). The germline V and J ends were trimmed by 6 bases and 2 bases, with 17 bases remaining between them. Germline V gives CDR1 SEHNR, CDR2 FQNEAQ (reference sequence). CDR3 length equals 15 residues. The CDR3 protein is CASSPTTGGTYEQYF. The CDR3 coding sequence is TGTGCCAGCAGTCCCACGACAGGAGGGACCTACGAGCAGTACTTC.

The rearrangement joins TRBV7-9 to TRBJ1-3, with 8 bases matching TRBD1. Germline trimming cut 6 bases from V and 0 bases from J; bases unmatched to any gene: 4. This CDR3 has 15 amino acids. Germline lookup yields CDR1 SEHNR and CDR2 FQNEAQ (reference sequence). Here the CDR3 reads CASRETGVSGNTIYF. In nucleotides, the CDR3 is TGTGCCAGCAGAGAGACAGGGGTCTCTGGAAACACCATATATTTT.

The gene calls are TRBV6-4 and TRBJ1-2; TRBD1 aligns across 12 bases. This CDR3 region has 15 residues. The V segment lost 6 bases and the J segment 4 bases; nucleotides outside the gene matches: 6. Germline CDR1 MRHNA, CDR2 SNTAGT. For the CDR3, the DNA is TGTGCCAGCAGGGGGGACAGGGGGCCCGGCTATGGCTACACCTTC. The encoded protein is CASRGDRGPGYGYTF.

The chain combines TRBV18 with TRBJ1-2; no firm D call. The V gene lost 3 bases and the J gene lost 3 bases, with 11 bases spanning the gap. The CDR3 is 14 amino acids. Germline-derived CDR1 and CDR2 are KGHSH and LQKENI. The CDR3 DNA is TGTGCCAGCTCACCGGCAAAGGAGTACTATGGCTACACCTTC. As protein: CASSPAKEYYGYTF. The full variable domain, completed using reference TRBV18 and TRBJ1-2, is NAGVMQNPRHLVRRRGQEARLRCSPMKGHSHVYWYRQLPEEGLKFMVYLQKENIIDESGMPKERFSAEFPKEGPSILRIQQVVRGDSAAYFCASSPAKEYYGYTFGSGTRLTVV.

In this sample, this clone turned up once. Other DNA sequences of this sample code for an identical CDR3. The chain has TRBV6-5 and TRBJ2-7, with 11 bases lining up with TRBD1. Looked up from germline, CDR1 is MNHEY and CDR2 is SVGAGI. This CDR3 spans 16 amino acids. V lost 0 bases and J lost 4; bases outside the gene matches: 5. CDR3 coding DNA: TGTGCCAGCAGTTACTCCGGGACAGGGGGGTCTTACGAGCAGTACTTC. Translation: CASSYSGTGGSYEQYF.

The genes are TRBV5-6 and TRBJ2-3, with D possibly matching TRBD2 (7 bases). CDR1 is SGHDT, CDR2 YYEEEE, per germline. V lost 4 bases, J lost 3 bases, and 12 bases lay in between. CDR3 length: 14 amino acids. This chain's CDR3 is CASSGGARTDTQYF. In nucleotides, the CDR3 is TGTGCCAGCAGCGGGGGGGCCCGTACAGATACGCAGTATTTT. The entire variable domain, with the rest obtained from reference TRBV5-6 and TRBJ2-3, is as follows: DAGVTQSPTHLIKTRGQQVTLRCSPKSGHDTVSWYQQALGQGPQFIFQYYEEEERQRGNFPDRFSGHQFPNYSSELNVNALLLGDSALYLCASSGGARTDTQYFGPGTRLTVL.

This clone was counted between two and nine times. The chain has TRBV9 and TRBJ2-5; 7 positions agree with TRBD2. The CDR3 extends over 14 amino acids. Looked up from germline, CDR1 is SGDLS and CDR2 is YYNGEE. The J segment lost 3 bases and the V segment lost 3 bases, leaving 5 bases of the junction unmatched. The DNA for the CDR3 is TGTGCCAGCAGCGCAGGGCTAGCGGAAGAGACCCAGTACTTC. Translation: CASSAGLAEETQYF.

V and J are TRBV7-9 and TRBJ2-7; D possibly corresponds to TRBD2 (6 bases). This CDR3 contains 11 residues. V was cut by 8 bases and J by 3 bases, with 8 bases left in between. Germline assignment: CDR1 SEHNR and CDR2 FQNEAQ (reference sequence). The CDR3 nucleotides are TGTGCCAGCCTGGGAGGCTACGAGCAGTACTTC. Its translation is CASLGGYEQYF.

This clone was detected only once. The chain links TRBV5-1 to TRBJ2-3; D is unresolved. The CDR3 totals 16 residues. Germline V lookup: CDR1 SGHRS, CDR2 YFSETQ. The ends were cut back, 4 bases at V and 1 base at J, with 16 bases in the middle. The CDR3: CASSLNPPSGTDTQYF. Here the CDR3 DNA reads TGCGCCAGCAGCCTTAACCCCCCCTCTGGCACAGATACGCAGTATTTT.

V gene TRBV27 combines with J gene TRBJ2-5, with 11 bases matching TRBD2. The CDR3 totals 16 residues. Losses at the gene ends were 6 bases for V and 9 bases for J; bases not matched to a gene: 15. Germline CDR1 and CDR2: MNHEY and SMNVEV (reference sequence). CDR3 DNA: TGTGCCAGCAGGGCCCTAGCGGGGGGCCCATCCGGGCCCCAGTACTTC. This gives the protein CASRALAGGPSGPQYF.

This chain links TRBV6-2 or TRBV6-3 with TRBJ2-7; D is unresolved. Trimming stripped 4 bases from V and 2 bases from J, with 12 bases between. The germline CDR1 and CDR2 sequences are MNHEY and SVGEGT. The CDR3 extends over 14 amino acids. CDR3 residues: CASSWSSSTYEQYF. DNA of the CDR3: TGTGCCAGCAGTTGGAGTAGCAGCACCTACGAGCAGTACTTC.

J is TRBJ1-5 and V is TRBV27; 8 positions match TRBD1. Unmatched junction bases numbered 5, after V lost 6 bases and J lost 1 base. CDR1 MNHEY and CDR2 SMNVEV come from the germline V gene (reference sequence). The CDR3 extends over 15 amino acids. As DNA, the CDR3 is TGTGCCAGCAGATCCGGGACAGGAAGCAATCAGCCCCAGCATTTT. Residues: CASRSGTGSNQPQHF.

The chain combines TRBV7-2 with TRBJ2-7, with 14 bases matching TRBD2. The CDR3 contains 18 residues. Per the germline V gene, CDR1 is SGHTA and CDR2 is FQGNSA. Trimming cost V 3 bases and J 0 bases; bases outside gene matches: 7. CDR3 in DNA: TGTGCCAGCAGCTTCGGACTAGCGGGGGGCTTGAGCTCCTACGAGCAGTACTTC. Translated: CASSFGLAGGLSSYEQYF.

The genes are TRBV6-5 and TRBJ2-1, with D uncertain. The CDR3 sequence is 12 residues long. Germline lookup yields CDR1 MNHEY and CDR2 SVGAGI. V shed 1 base and J shed 6 bases, with 4 bases lying between them. This chain's CDR3 is CASSYWGNEQFF. CDR3 sequence (DNA): TGTGCCAGCAGTTACTGGGGCAATGAGCAGTTCTTC.

This clone showed up just once. The V and J genes are TRBV5-1 and TRBJ2-7; 14 bases are shared with TRBD2. J was trimmed by 3 bases and V by 5 bases; bases with no gene match: 10. CDR1 and CDR2 from the germline V gene are SGHRS and YFSETQ. CDR3 length equals 17 residues. CDR3 in DNA: TGCGCCAGCAGAACCGGGACTAGCGGGGGCGCCATCTACGAGCAGTACTTC. Its protein product is CASRTGTSGGAIYEQYF.

The rearrangement joins TRBV6-5 to TRBJ2-3, with 9 positions matching TRBD1. This CDR3 has 15 residues. Looked up from germline, CDR1 is MNHEY and CDR2 is SVGAGI. With 6 bases clipped from V and 0 bases from J, the junction kept 4 bases outside the gene matches. The CDR3 bases are TGTGCCAGCAGGGGACAGGGAACTAGCACAGATACGCAGTATTTT. It codes for CASRGQGTSTDTQYF.

The CDR3 bases are TGTGCCAGCAGCTTAGGCGGAATCACAGATACGCAGTATTTT. It yields the protein CASSLGGITDTQYF. The V call is TRBV5-4, the J call TRBJ2-3; D remains unclear. V was shortened by 2 bases and J by 2 bases, with 9 bases between the two germline ends. Germline V gene data show CDR1 as SGHNT and CDR2 as YYREEE (reference sequence). This CDR3 spans 14 amino acids.

This clone was recorded once. The chain couples TRBV27 to TRBJ1-5; TRBD1 aligns across 9 bases. The CDR3 spans 15 residues. CDR1 MNHEY and CDR2 SMNVEV come from the germline V gene (reference sequence). With 4 bases clipped from V and 1 base from J, the junction kept 2 bases outside the gene matches. The CDR3 reads CASSSGTGSNQPQHF. The CDR3 nucleotides read TGTGCCAGCAGTTCCGGGACAGGGAGCAATCAGCCCCAGCATTTT.

The CDR3: CASIVDRGPTQPQHF. CDR3 sequence (DNA): TGTGCCAGCATCGTTGACAGGGGGCCGACTCAGCCCCAGCATTTT. The chain employs TRBV6-5 and TRBJ1-5; TRBD1 matches 10 bases. The CDR3 totals 15 residues. J gave up 6 bases and V 7 bases, and 9 bases lay outside the gene matches. Germline-derived CDR1 and CDR2 are MNHEY and SVGAGI.

The gene calls are TRBV13 and TRBJ1-3; 7 bases are shared with TRBD1. The CDR3 has 14 residues. V dropped 7 bases and J dropped 2; count of bases not matched to a gene: 5. Germline assignment: CDR1 PRHDT and CDR2 FYEKMQ (reference sequence). The CDR3 sequence: CASTEGAAGNTIYF. DNA of the CDR3: TGTGCCAGCACCGAGGGGGCAGCTGGAAACACCATATATTTT. Full variable domain (remainder filled in from reference TRBV13 and TRBJ1-3): AAGVIQSPRHLIKEKRETATLKCYPIPRHDTVYWYQQGPGQDPQFLISFYEKMQSDKGSIPDRFSAQQFSDYHSELNMSSLELGDSALYFCASTEGAAGNTIYFGEGSWLTVV.

As concerns this clone: Germline and junction disagree at one end, which may indicate a read error. The chain couples TRBV12-3 or TRBV12-4 to TRBJ2-7; the D gene is possibly TRBD1 (6 bases). This CDR3 is 11 amino acids long. CDR3 sequence: CACSGGHEQYF. The CDR3 coding sequence is TGTGCCTGCAGTGGGGGCCACGAGCAGTACTTC.

This clone was observed a handful of times. The V call is TRBV4-1, the J call TRBJ2-3; TRBD2 might be the D (5 bases). Deletions cut 5 bases from V and 3 bases from J, with 9 bases between. This CDR3 is 13 amino acids long. Per germline, CDR1 MGHRA and CDR2 YSYEKL. Here the CDR3 reads CASSFRTTDTQYF. The CDR3 nucleotides read TGCGCCAGCAGCTTCCGGACTACAGATACGCAGTATTTT.

This rearrangement joins TRBV4-1 to TRBJ2-2; D is unclear. CDR3 length equals 12 residues. V was pared by 4 bases and J by 4 bases, with 4 bases between. Per germline, CDR1 MGHRA and CDR2 YSYEKL. The CDR3 region is CASSPGTGELFF. CDR3 DNA: TGCGCCAGCAGCCCGGGCACCGGGGAGCTGTTTTTT.

The chain is built from TRBV6-5 and TRBJ1-3; D gene unclear. The CDR3 length is 15 residues. V gave up 6 bases and J gave up 0 bases, with 12 bases separating them. Germline V lookup: CDR1 MNHEY, CDR2 SVGAGI. The CDR3 nucleotides are TGTGCCAGCAGGATTACCTGGGACTCTGGAAACACCATATATTTT. Its protein is CASRITWDSGNTIYF.

The V gene is TRBV6-2 or TRBV6-3, the J gene TRBJ1-6; 7 bases agree with TRBD1. This CDR3 region has 15 residues. The V gene's germline CDR1 is MNHEY and CDR2 SVGEGT. J was trimmed by 7 bases and V by 5 bases; bases with no gene match: 8. The CDR3 sequence is CASSRRTGANSPLHF. As DNA, the CDR3 is TGTGCCAGCAGTCGACGGACAGGTGCCAATTCACCCCTCCACTTT.

The genes are TRBV7-9 and TRBJ2-2; D gene uncertain. CDR1 SEHNR and CDR2 FQNEAQ come from the germline V gene (reference sequence). The V end lost 5 bases, the J end lost 3 bases, and 10 bases lay between the germline ends. The CDR3 spans 14 residues. The CDR3: CASSAWVDTGELFF. Written as DNA, the CDR3 is TGTGCCAGCAGCGCCTGGGTGGACACCGGGGAGCTGTTTTTT.